The 4 T cell receptor beta chains given below trace back to one sample, sequenced in a study of CD8 T cells in Susac syndrome. RNA totalling about 0.45 to 1 ug underwent reverse transcription with random hexamers. From the immunoSEQ multiplex PCR reads, TCRdb called clonotypes with MiXCR, one entry per CDR3 protein. The data contain about 140,000 distinct CDR3 sequences, approximately 93% of them singletons. The sequencing input was CD8+ T cells from PBMCs. These receptor sequences come from a human donor in good health.

The chain couples TRBV30 to TRBJ1-1; D unresolved. CDR3 length: 11 amino acids. Germline values: CDR1 GTSNPN, CDR2 SVGIG (reference sequence). Trimming stripped 1 base from V and 4 bases from J, with 4 bases between. The CDR3 loop is CAWSGFTEAFF. The CDR3, as DNA: TGTGCCTGGAGTGGGTTCACTGAAGCTTTCTTT.

The chain joins TRBV20-1 to TRBJ1-1; D possibly corresponds to TRBD1 (6 bases). V lost 3 bases to trimming and J lost 3 bases, with 11 bases between them. Germline V gene lookup returns CDR1 DFQATT and CDR2 SNEGSKA (reference sequence). The CDR3 covers 13 residues. The CDR3 nucleotides are TGCAGTGCTAGTGGAGGGGGTGACACTGAAGCTTTCTTT. Translation gives CSASGGGDTEAFF.

The rearrangement uses TRBV7-9 and TRBJ2-3; D is ambiguous. The CDR3 contains 16 residues. V lost 2 bases, J lost 0 bases, and 12 bases lay in between. Germline lookup yields CDR1 SEHNR and CDR2 FQNEAQ (reference sequence). CDR3 amino acids: CASSLQTGPSTDTQYF. CDR3 DNA sequence: TGTGCCAGCAGCTTACAAACGGGCCCTAGCACAGATACGCAGTATTTT.

This clonotype was detected only a few times. This chain links TRBV7-6 with TRBJ2-7; 10 positions match TRBD1. Germline-derived CDR1 and CDR2 are SGHVS and FNYEAQ. CDR3 size: 15 residues. J was trimmed by 2 bases and V by 2 bases; bases with no gene match: 3. The CDR3 region has the DNA TGTGCCAGCAGCTTACTTGGACAGGGGGCCTACGAGCAGTACTTC. Protein: CASSLLGQGAYEQYF.